The 9 T cell receptor beta chains below come from one sample, sequenced in a study of T cells in localized non-small cell lung cancer. Measured with immunoSEQ multiplex PCR; TCRdb has only the in-frame clones, and not every one. The sample holds about 24,000 clones, roughly 90% seen once. The sequences come from peripheral blood, collected before any cancer treatment. Source of these receptors: a woman between 35 and 70 years old with stage I lung adenocarcinoma.

The J gene is TRBJ2-2, the V gene TRBV5-6, with TRBD1 as a possible D gene (6 bases). The CDR3 has 17 residues. Deletions cut 0 bases from V and 2 bases from J, with 14 bases between. From germline, CDR1 is SGHDT and CDR2 YYEEEE. CDR3 loop: CASSLALTGFNTGELFF. In DNA, the CDR3 is TGTGCCAGCAGCTTGGCCTTAACAGGGTTTAACACCGGGGAGCTGTTTTTT.

The genes are TRBV29-1 and TRBJ2-5; no reliable D call. CDR1 is SQVTM, CDR2 ANQGSEA, per germline. Trimming took off 4 bases at V and 2 bases at J, with 5 bases between the two ends. This CDR3 has 11 amino acids. The CDR3 region has the DNA TGCAGCGTTGCAGAACAAGAGACCCAGTACTTC. It encodes CSVAEQETQYF.

This sequence joins TRBV7-8 and TRBJ1-5, with no clear D. CDR1 and CDR2 from the germline V gene are SGHVS and FQNEAQ. The CDR3 totals 13 residues. Trimming pared 5 bases from V and 6 bases from J, leaving 11 bases between. The DNA for the CDR3 is TGTGCCAGCAGCCCCCGGGAGACTCAGCCCCAGCATTTT. It specifies CASSPRETQPQHF.

The rearrangement uses TRBV7-9 and TRBJ2-1; 7 bases are shared with TRBD2. This CDR3 region has 16 residues. Germline V gene lookup returns CDR1 SEHNR and CDR2 FQNEAQ (reference sequence). The V and J ends lost 8 bases and 0 bases, in that order; junction bases with no gene match: 10. The CDR3, as DNA: TGTGCCAGCGCCTGGGACGGGGGGAGCTCCTACAATGAGCAGTTCTTC. Its translation: CASAWDGGSSYNEQFF.

V usage is TRBV18 and J usage is TRBJ2-3, with 8 bases lining up with TRBD2. Germline assignment: CDR1 KGHSH and CDR2 LQKENI. The V and J ends lost 3 bases and 4 bases, in that order; junction bases with no gene match: 3. The CDR3 totals 14 residues. In DNA, the CDR3 is TGTGCCAGCTCACCCAGCGGGAGTGCAGATACGCAGTATTTT. This codes for CASSPSGSADTQYF.

The V and J genes are TRBV5-4 and TRBJ1-1, with a weak D call TRBD1 (5 bases). Looked up from germline, CDR1 is SGHNT and CDR2 is YYREEE (reference sequence). The length of the CDR3 is 15 residues. V lost 1 base and J 10 bases, leaving 20 bases between the germline ends. CDR3 sequence: CASSLLIGAGSGAFF. CDR3 DNA sequence: TGTGCCAGCAGCTTGCTTATAGGGGCCGGGAGCGGAGCTTTCTTT. The variable domain in full, with the rest retrieved from reference TRBV5-4 and TRBJ1-1, is ETGVTQSPTHLIKTRGQQVTLRCSSQSGHNTVSWYQQALGQGPQFIFQYYREEENGRGNFPPRFSGLQFPNYSSELNVNALELDDSALYLCASSLLIGAGSGAFFGQGTRLTVV.

The rearrangement links TRBV6-4 to TRBJ2-3, with 9 bases aligning to TRBD1. J gave up 1 base and V 6 bases, and 5 bases lay outside the gene matches. Germline V gene lookup returns CDR1 MRHNA and CDR2 SNTAGT. This CDR3 spans 15 amino acids. CDR3 coding DNA: TGTGCCAGCAGCGAGACAGGGGGAGGCACAGATACGCAGTATTTT. Protein: CASSETGGGTDTQYF.

The chain is built from TRBV27 and TRBJ2-1; no clear D. This CDR3 is built from 15 residues. The V gene's germline CDR1 is MNHEY and CDR2 SMNVEV (reference sequence). Trimming took off 5 bases at V and 2 bases at J, with 13 bases between the two ends. The CDR3 nucleotides are TGTGCCAGCAGTGGTTTGTTACGAGCCTACAATGAGCAGTTCTTC. Translated: CASSGLLRAYNEQFF.

This clone appeared once. This chain joins TRBV5-1 and TRBJ2-1, with TRBD2 matching over 8 bases. Per germline, CDR1 SGHRS and CDR2 YFSETQ. The CDR3 sequence is 15 residues long. The V and J ends lost 6 bases and 7 bases, in that order; junction bases with no gene match: 12. CDR3 sequence (DNA): TGCGCCAGCACCCCAGCGGGAGCCGTCGGAAATGAGCAGTTCTTC. Its translation is CASTPAGAVGNEQFF.